This T cell receptor (beta chain) was captured by sequencing in a study of blood T cell repertoires in COVID-19. Study as a whole: There were acute and convalescent COVID-19 samples, and they came from the United States, Italy and Spain. PBMCs, B-cell-depleted T cells, or T cells provided the cDNA or gDNA that made up the material.

Under the authors' procedure: Amplification of reference gene primers provided the estimated nucleated cell counts. Here immunoSEQ multiplex PCR was the method, and the copy in TCRdb shows in-frame clones only, minus some. V and J calls and clone size are copied from that table; D and trimming were computed from the DNA. This sample has under 450,000 clones; around nine tenths occur once, and the top ten carry about 7.6%. Seattle's enrolled individuals joined amid active infection and were then monitored longitudinally. In germline, CDR1 is SGHDN, CDR2 FVKESK. This CDR3 region has 21 residues. V was clipped by 4 bases and J by 0 bases; unmatched bases: 22.

The sequence was obtained from a woman aged 60 to 75 with COVID-19, enrolled during active disease. Material for sequencing was peripheral blood. The chain employs TRBV14 and TRBJ2-3; 7 bases are shared with TRBD1. The CDR3 sequence: CASSRQLYRDSKRESTDTQYF. CDR3 in DNA: TGTGCCAGCAGCCGCCAGTTGTACCGGGACAGCAAAAGAGAGAGCACAGATACGCAGTATTTT.